These 30 T cell receptor beta chains were sequenced from one sample in a study of glioma-infiltrating T cells. The iRepertoire nested amplicon-rescue multiplex PCR amplified TCR alpha and beta CDR3s from RNA. MiXCR, applied by TCRdb to the multiplex PCR reads, yields one record per CDR3 protein. The profile covers about 140,000 distinct CDR3 sequences, with approximately 40% appearing a single time and about a fifth taken by the ten largest. Sequencing used glioma tissue, nonneoplastic brain tissue, or PBMCs (not recorded which). The receptors were sampled from a human donor with low-grade glioma or glioblastoma, undergoing nonglioma brain surgery, or in good health (not recorded which).

This clonotype was seen more than once but under ten times. The J gene is TRBJ2-7, the V gene TRBV28, with 9 bases matching TRBD1. The CDR3 extends over 14 amino acids. Germline V lookup: CDR1 MDHEN, CDR2 SYDVKM. The J segment lost 6 bases and the V segment lost 4 bases, leaving 7 bases of the junction unmatched. Here the CDR3 DNA reads TGTGCCAGCAGTTCCGGGACAGGGATAGGCGAGCAGTACTTC. This codes for CASSSGTGIGEQYF.

The chain has TRBV11-2 and TRBJ1-1; possible D gene TRBD1, 6 bases. The V end was cut by 6 bases, the J end by 2 bases, with 16 bases between. This CDR3 is 15 amino acids long. Germline V gene sequence: CDR1 SGHAT, CDR2 FQNNGV. The CDR3 DNA reads as TGTGCCAGCAGTTCCCGAGGGGGGAGTAACACTGAAGCTTTCTTT. This encodes CASSSRGGSNTEAFF.

There are a few counts of this clonotype. The CDR3 protein is CASSERLGYGYTF. CDR3 sequence (DNA): TGTGCCAGCAGTGAAAGGTTGGGCTATGGCTACACCTTC. The J gene is TRBJ1-2, the V gene TRBV25-1; D unresolved. The CDR3 is 13 residues long. The V gene's germline CDR1 is MGHDK and CDR2 SYGVNS. The ends were cut back, 2 bases at V and 4 bases at J, with 8 bases in the middle.

This clonotype was detected a few times. The CDR3 region is CASSWDSSGNTIYF. CDR3 in DNA: TGTGCCAGCAGTTGGGACAGCTCTGGAAACACCATATATTTT. J is TRBJ1-3 and V is TRBV6-1; 7 bases fit TRBD1. CDR3 length: 14 amino acids. Germline V gene data show CDR1 as MNHNS and CDR2 as SASEGT. The trim removed 5 bases at V and 0 bases at J, leaving 1 base unmatched.

This chain joins TRBV2 and TRBJ2-1; TRBD2 matches 10 bases. CDR3 length equals 15 residues. Germline lookup yields CDR1 SNHLY and CDR2 FYNNEI. Trimming at V came to 3 bases and at J to 6 bases, leaving 5 bases not matched to a gene. CDR3 DNA: TGTGCCAGCAGTGATGAAGCGGGGGGGCTCAATGAGCAGTTCTTC. This gives the protein CASSDEAGGLNEQFF. Full variable domain (missing parts from reference TRBV2 and TRBJ2-1): EPEVTQTPSHQVTQMGQEVILRCVPISNHLYFYWYRQILGQKVEFLVSFYNNEISEKSEIFDDQFSVERPDGSNFTLKIRSTKLEDSAMYFCASSDEAGGLNEQFFGPGTRLTVL.

As regards this clonotype: This sequence may be a read error, since a much larger clone differs from it by one base. The CDR3 region is CASGQNQGVSNQPQHF. DNA of the CDR3: TGTGCCAGCGGGCAAAACCAGGGAGTTAGCAATCAGCCCCAGCATTTT. The chain links TRBV6-1 to TRBJ1-5, with a tentative D call TRBD1 (5 bases). This CDR3 has 16 residues. The germline CDR1 and CDR2 sequences are MNHNS and SASEGT. The germline V and J ends were trimmed by 8 bases and 0 bases, with 17 bases remaining between them.

This sequence joins TRBV6-1 and TRBJ1-6; TRBD1 matches at 7 bases. V dropped 6 bases and J dropped 7; count of bases not matched to a gene: 12. The germline V gene encodes CDR1 MNHNS and CDR2 SASEGT. This CDR3 comprises 16 residues. CDR3 sequence: CASRGSGDSLNSPLHF. The CDR3 region has the DNA TGTGCCAGCAGAGGTTCCGGGGACAGCCTCAATTCACCCCTCCACTTT.

In this sample, this clonotype turned up many times. CDR3 protein: CASSSGTSGSNEQFF. The DNA for the CDR3 is TGTGCCAGCAGTTCCGGGACTAGCGGATCTAATGAGCAGTTCTTC. The chain uses TRBV6-2 or TRBV6-3 and TRBJ2-1; 11 nucleotides line up with TRBD2. Per germline, CDR1 MNHEY and CDR2 SVGEGT. CDR3 length: 15 amino acids. V was clipped by 4 bases and J by 7 bases; unmatched bases: 6.

The chain carries TRBV27 and TRBJ1-6; unclear D gene. The CDR3 has 14 amino acids. Germline CDR1 and CDR2: MNHEY and SMNVEV (reference sequence). Trimming stripped 5 bases from V and 5 bases from J, with 10 bases between. CDR3 bases: TGTGCCAGCAGTCTCGACGGAAATAATTCACCCCTCCACTTT. Its translation is CASSLDGNNSPLHF.

Of note for this clonotype: A read error may produce the germline difference seen at one junction end. The rearrangement joins TRBV6-1 to TRBJ1-1; possible D gene TRBD1, 6 bases. Germline V gene lookup returns CDR1 MNHNS and CDR2 SASEGT. CDR3 length: 17 residues. The CDR3 is CAISERGAGYAGTEAFF. The CDR3 DNA reads TGTGCCATCAGTGAGCGGGGGGCTGGTTACGCGGGGACTGAAGCTTTCTTT.

The rearrangement uses TRBV20-1 and TRBJ1-2, with D unresolved. Germline-derived CDR1 and CDR2 are DFQATT and SNEGSKA (reference sequence). The CDR3 totals 12 residues. Trimming took off 5 bases at V and 8 bases at J, with 15 bases between the two ends. The chain's CDR3 is CSALQVYRGYTF. DNA of the CDR3: TGCAGTGCTCTCCAGGTTTATCGGGGCTACACCTTC.

The sample holds a few counts of this clonotype. This chain uses TRBV4-1 with TRBJ2-3, with 13 positions matching TRBD2. The J segment lost 2 bases and the V segment lost 1 base, leaving 3 bases of the junction unmatched. There are 17 residues in the CDR3. CDR1 is MGHRA and CDR2 is YSYEKL in the germline V gene. The CDR3 region is CASSQGGLAGNTDTQYF. DNA of the CDR3: TGCGCCAGCAGCCAAGGGGGACTAGCGGGGAACACAGATACGCAGTATTTT.

The chain couples TRBV20-1 to TRBJ2-7, with TRBD2 matching 12 bases. With 5 bases clipped from V and 4 bases from J, the junction kept 9 bases outside the gene matches. CDR1 DFQATT and CDR2 SNEGSKA come from the germline V gene (reference sequence). The CDR3 extends over 15 amino acids. CDR3 residues: CSAPASGRVGYEQYF. The CDR3 nucleotides read TGCAGTGCTCCCGCTAGCGGGAGGGTTGGGTACGAGCAGTACTTC.

This clonotype has only a few counts. V and J are TRBV12-3 or TRBV12-4 and TRBJ2-5, with D possibly matching TRBD1 (6 bases). The CDR3 spans 13 residues. V lost 6 bases to trimming and J lost 5 bases, with 13 bases between them. The CDR3 loop reads CASSPGQGETQYF. In DNA form, the CDR3 reads TGTGCCAGCAGCCCGGGACAAGGGGAGACCCAGTACTTC.

The chain recombines TRBV27 with TRBJ1-5; no reliable D call. Per germline, CDR1 MNHEY and CDR2 SMNVEV (reference sequence). The V and J ends lost 4 bases and 0 bases respectively, with 10 bases between them. The CDR3 loop spans 15 amino acids. Written as DNA, the CDR3 is TGTGCCAGCAGTTCATTAGAACATAGCAATCAGCCCCAGCATTTT. Amino acid sequence: CASSSLEHSNQPQHF.

The chain carries TRBV20-1 and TRBJ1-2; 7 nucleotides line up with TRBD1. Trimming took 3 bases from V and 4 from J; bases not matched to a gene: 8. CDR3 size: 14 residues. Germline V gene sequence: CDR1 DFQATT, CDR2 SNEGSKA (reference sequence). The CDR3 protein is CSASSGTVIYGYTF. CDR3 nucleotide sequence: TGCAGTGCTAGTAGCGGGACAGTGATCTATGGCTACACCTTC.

This clonotype came up once. This chain connects TRBV20-1 to TRBJ1-1; 7 nucleotides line up with TRBD1. The CDR3 sequence is 14 residues long. Germline V lookup: CDR1 DFQATT, CDR2 SNEGSKA (reference sequence). V lost 3 bases to trimming and J lost 4 bases; unmatched junction nucleotides: 8. Here the CDR3 reads CSASSGGGGTEAFF. CDR3 coding DNA: TGCAGTGCTAGTTCAGGGGGAGGGGGCACTGAAGCTTTCTTT.

This chain joins TRBV7-9 and TRBJ1-2; maybe TRBD1 (5 bases). Germline V gene lookup returns CDR1 SEHNR and CDR2 FQNEAQ (reference sequence). The CDR3 is 17 amino acids. Trimming left V 1 base short and J 1 base short, with 16 bases between. The CDR3, as DNA: TGTGCCAGCAGCTTAGGCCCTGGGGGAGCACTTAACTATGGCTACACCTTC. Protein sequence: CASSLGPGGALNYGYTF.

Remarks on this clonotype: A read error is possible here, since a much larger clone lies one base away. The V gene is TRBV18, the J gene TRBJ1-6; TRBD1 matches 7 bases. Germline CDR1 KGHSH, CDR2 LQKENI. This CDR3 contains 13 residues. CDR3 region: CASSPQGDSPIHF. CDR3 DNA sequence: TGTGCCAGCAGTCCCCAGGGGGATTCACCCATCCACTTT.

This chain joins TRBV12-3 or TRBV12-4 and TRBJ2-3; no reliable D call. This CDR3 region has 13 residues. Trimming left V 2 bases short and J 9 bases short, with 12 bases between. DNA for the CDR3: TGTGCCAGCAGTTTAAGCTCGGAAATCACGCAGTATTTT. This sequence encodes CASSLSSEITQYF.

This clonotype showed up just once. J is TRBJ2-5 and V is TRBV6-1; 8 positions agree with TRBD1. There are 15 residues in the CDR3. CDR1 is MNHNS and CDR2 is SASEGT in the germline V gene. V gave up 6 bases and J gave up 4 bases; unmatched junction bases: 10. The CDR3 DNA reads as TGTGCCAGCAGATCAATCGGGACAGGCGGAGAGACCCAGTACTTC. Its protein product is CASRSIGTGGETQYF.

This clonotype has at least ten counts. The chain combines TRBV6-2 or TRBV6-3 with TRBJ1-1, with 7 bases lining up with TRBD1. J was trimmed by 8 bases and V by 0 bases; bases with no gene match: 3. Germline V gene lookup returns CDR1 MNHEY and CDR2 SVGEGT. CDR3 length: 13 amino acids. CDR3 DNA sequence: TGTGCCAGCAGTTACTCGAGGGACAGAGAAGCTTTCTTT. Translation gives CASSYSRDREAFF.

The chain is built from TRBV7-6 and TRBJ2-3; a weak D match, TRBD2 (6 bases). Trimming shortened V by 5 bases and J by 5 bases, and 20 bases separated the two germline ends. The length of the CDR3 is 16 residues. Germline-derived CDR1 and CDR2 are SGHVS and FNYEAQ. In nucleotides, the CDR3 is TGTGCCAGCAGCACCCAACTAGCTTCATCGGGAGATACGCAGTATTTT. This codes for CASSTQLASSGDTQYF. Full variable domain (remainder filled in from reference TRBV7-6 and TRBJ2-3): GAGVSQSPRYKVTKRGQDVALRCDPISGHVSLYWYRQALGQGPEFLTYFNYEAQQDKSGLPNDRFSAERPEGSISTLTIQRTEQRDSAMYRCASSTQLASSGDTQYFGPGTRLTVL.

The chain links TRBV5-1 to TRBJ1-1, with D possibly TRBD1 on 5 matching bases. The germline CDR1 and CDR2 sequences are SGHRS and YFSETQ. This CDR3 region has 15 residues. The V gene lost 0 bases and the J gene lost 0 bases, with 9 bases spanning the gap. CDR3 protein: CASSLAGRVNTEAFF. The CDR3 DNA sequence: TGCGCCAGCAGCTTGGCAGGCAGGGTGAACACTGAAGCTTTCTTT.

This clonotype was seen a single time. The chain recombines TRBV9 with TRBJ2-5; either TRBD1 or TRBD2 may fit D (6 bases each). Trimming removed 6 bases from V and 0 bases from J, with 15 bases in between. The CDR3 is made up of 15 amino acids. Germline CDR1 reads SGDLS; CDR2 reads YYNGEE. The CDR3 sequence is CASTQRGAYQETQYF. For the CDR3, the DNA is TGTGCCAGCACCCAGAGGGGGGCGTACCAAGAGACCCAGTACTTC.

There are many counts of this clonotype. J is TRBJ2-5 and V is TRBV20-1; 8 bases agree with TRBD2. CDR1 is DFQATT, CDR2 SNEGSKA, per germline (reference sequence). The CDR3 contains 14 residues. With V trimmed by 3 bases and J by 5 bases, 8 bases remained unmatched. The DNA of the CDR3 is TGCAGTGCTAGTGTCGGGAGGGCCTCCGAGACCCAGTACTTC. Translated: CSASVGRASETQYF.

The V gene is TRBV6-1, the J gene TRBJ2-7; no firm D call. Trimming removed 5 bases from V and 4 bases from J, with 24 bases in between. The CDR3 has 17 residues. From germline, CDR1 is MNHNS and CDR2 SASEGT. The CDR3 region is CASSLSTPGLEQYEQYF. CDR3 nucleotides: TGTGCCAGCAGTTTGTCTACTCCGGGTCTAGAGCAGTACGAGCAGTACTTC.

This clonotype was seen more than once but under ten times. The chain carries TRBV2 and TRBJ1-1; D is perhaps TRBD1 (5 bases). This CDR3 contains 13 residues. Germline CDR1 is SNHLY and CDR2 is FYNNEI. Trimming took 2 bases from V and 11 from J, leaving 15 bases between them. CDR3 in DNA: TGTGCCAGCAGTGAAATCCAGGGTTCGTGGGCTTTCTTT. This sequence encodes CASSEIQGSWAFF.

V is TRBV4-1 and J is TRBJ2-5; no clear D. The CDR3 spans 18 residues. V lost 3 bases and J 1 base, leaving 21 bases between the germline ends. Germline values: CDR1 MGHRA, CDR2 YSYEKL. CDR3: CASSHQPGLSHSQETQYF. CDR3 coding DNA: TGCGCCAGCAGCCACCAACCGGGTCTAAGCCATTCCCAAGAGACCCAGTACTTC.

A few counts support this clonotype. V usage is TRBV20-1 and J usage is TRBJ1-1, with D perhaps TRBD1 (5 bases). V gave up 5 bases and J gave up 4 bases, with 17 bases separating them. Germline CDR1 and CDR2: DFQATT and SNEGSKA (reference sequence). This CDR3 comprises 14 residues. CDR3 loop: CSADRSQGGTEAFF. The CDR3 region has the DNA TGCAGTGCTGATAGATCCCAGGGAGGCACTGAAGCTTTCTTT.